This T cell receptor (beta chain) is from a study of T-cell reconstitution after alpha-beta-depleted transplantation in children. This clonotype was recorded many times. The antigen remains unidentified. Study-wide findings and caveats: It was reported that alpha-beta T cells came from several hundred expanded graft clones (about two months after transplant).

The library targeted TCRbeta and was prepared with unique molecular identifiers. TCRdb independently ran MiXCR on the PCR reads; one entry per CDR3 protein. The sample holds about 590,000 distinct CDR3 sequences, 13% seen once. V dropped 7 bases and J dropped 7; count of bases not matched to a gene: 7. The CDR3 contains 13 residues. The source was PBMCs, mostly from graft donor cells, collected 360 days after TCRalphabeta/CD19-depleted stem cell transplant. The clonotype was recovered from a male patient under 18 who had a stem cell transplant for acute myeloid leukemia, so the T cells may come from the graft donor. The chain links TRBV12-3 or TRBV12-4 to TRBJ2-7, with 10 bases identical to TRBD1. The CDR3 sequence is CASTVDRGPEQYF. CDR3 DNA: TGTGCCAGCACCGTTGACAGGGGGCCTGAGCAGTACTTC.